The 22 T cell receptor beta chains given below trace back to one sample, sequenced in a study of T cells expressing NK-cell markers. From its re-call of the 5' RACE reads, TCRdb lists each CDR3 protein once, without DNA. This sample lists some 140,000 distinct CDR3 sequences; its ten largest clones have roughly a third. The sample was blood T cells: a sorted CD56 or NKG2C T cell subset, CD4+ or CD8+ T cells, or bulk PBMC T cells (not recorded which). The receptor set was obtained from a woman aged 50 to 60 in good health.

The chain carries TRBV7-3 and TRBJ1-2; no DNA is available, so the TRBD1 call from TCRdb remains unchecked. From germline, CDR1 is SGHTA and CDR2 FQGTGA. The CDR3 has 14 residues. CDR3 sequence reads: CASSPTGGPYGYTF.

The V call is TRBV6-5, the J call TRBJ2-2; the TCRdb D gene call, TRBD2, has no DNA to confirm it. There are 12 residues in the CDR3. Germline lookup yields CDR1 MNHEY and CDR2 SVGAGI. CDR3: CATRGHTGELFF.

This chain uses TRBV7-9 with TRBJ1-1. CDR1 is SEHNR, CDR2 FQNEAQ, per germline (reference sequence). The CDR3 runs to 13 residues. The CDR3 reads CASSRIMNTEAFF.

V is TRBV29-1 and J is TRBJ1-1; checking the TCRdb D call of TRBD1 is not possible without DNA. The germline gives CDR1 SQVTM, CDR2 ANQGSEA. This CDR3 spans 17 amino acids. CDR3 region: CSVEVATLQGWNTEAFF.

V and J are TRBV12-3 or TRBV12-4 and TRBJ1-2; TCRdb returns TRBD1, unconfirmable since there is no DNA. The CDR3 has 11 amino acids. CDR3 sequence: CASSSRQVKTF.

The CDR3 region is CASSFRTVAGELFF. J is TRBJ2-2 and V is TRBV11-1; the TRBD1 assignment by TCRdb is unverifiable without DNA. The CDR3 covers 14 residues. CDR1 and CDR2 from the germline V gene are SGHAT and FQDESV (reference sequence).

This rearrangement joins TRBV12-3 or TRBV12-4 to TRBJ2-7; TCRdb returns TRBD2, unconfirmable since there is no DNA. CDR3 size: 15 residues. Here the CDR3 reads CASSLILDRYYEQYF.

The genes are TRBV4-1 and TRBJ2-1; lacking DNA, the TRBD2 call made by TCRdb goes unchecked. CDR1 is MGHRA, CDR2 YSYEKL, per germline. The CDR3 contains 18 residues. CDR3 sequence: CASSQEEAGDATYNEQFF.

CDR3: CASSFPAGEGSGNTIYF. This sequence joins TRBV12-3 or TRBV12-4 and TRBJ1-3. CDR3 size: 17 residues.

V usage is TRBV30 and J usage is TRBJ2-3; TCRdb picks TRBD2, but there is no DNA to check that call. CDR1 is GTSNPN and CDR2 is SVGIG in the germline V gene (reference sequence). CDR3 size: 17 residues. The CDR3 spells CAWSVKASGTATDTQYF.

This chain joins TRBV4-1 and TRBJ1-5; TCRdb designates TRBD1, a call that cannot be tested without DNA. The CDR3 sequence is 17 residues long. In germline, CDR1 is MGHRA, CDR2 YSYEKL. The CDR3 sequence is CASSQEMRGVGNQPQHF.

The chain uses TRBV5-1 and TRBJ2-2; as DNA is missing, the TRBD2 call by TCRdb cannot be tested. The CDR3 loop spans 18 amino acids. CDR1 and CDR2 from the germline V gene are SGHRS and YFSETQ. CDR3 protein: CASSLGAQRELYTGELFF.

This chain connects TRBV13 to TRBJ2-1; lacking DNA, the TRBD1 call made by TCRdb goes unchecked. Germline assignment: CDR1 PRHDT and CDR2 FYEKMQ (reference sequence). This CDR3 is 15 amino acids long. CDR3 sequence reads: CASSPPVQNYNEQFF.

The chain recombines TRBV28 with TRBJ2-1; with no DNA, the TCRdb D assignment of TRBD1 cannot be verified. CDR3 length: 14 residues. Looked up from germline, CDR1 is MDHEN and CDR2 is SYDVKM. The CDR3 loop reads CASSLGGRGNEQFF.

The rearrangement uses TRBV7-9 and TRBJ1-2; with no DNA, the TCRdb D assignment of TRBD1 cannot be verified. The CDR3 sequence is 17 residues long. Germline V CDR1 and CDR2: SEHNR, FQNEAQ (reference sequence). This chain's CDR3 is CASSLDGGPRMPYGYTF.

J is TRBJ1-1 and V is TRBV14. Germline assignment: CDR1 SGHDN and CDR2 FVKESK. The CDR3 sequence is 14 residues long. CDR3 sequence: CASSQELLGTEAFF.

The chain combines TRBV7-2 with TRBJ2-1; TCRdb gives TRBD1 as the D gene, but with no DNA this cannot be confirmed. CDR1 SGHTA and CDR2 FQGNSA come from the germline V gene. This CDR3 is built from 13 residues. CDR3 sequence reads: CASSLGWTNEQFF.

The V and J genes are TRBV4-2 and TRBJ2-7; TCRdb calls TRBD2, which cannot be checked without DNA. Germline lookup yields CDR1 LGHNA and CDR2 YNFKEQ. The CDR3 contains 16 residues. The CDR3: CASSQGLAGVLYEQYF.

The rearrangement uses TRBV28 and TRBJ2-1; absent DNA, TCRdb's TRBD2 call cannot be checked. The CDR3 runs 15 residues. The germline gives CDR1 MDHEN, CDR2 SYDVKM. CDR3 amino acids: CASSLGTSGGDEQFF.

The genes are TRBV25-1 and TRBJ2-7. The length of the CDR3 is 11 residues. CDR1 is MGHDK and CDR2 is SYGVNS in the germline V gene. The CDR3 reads CASTRGNEQYF.

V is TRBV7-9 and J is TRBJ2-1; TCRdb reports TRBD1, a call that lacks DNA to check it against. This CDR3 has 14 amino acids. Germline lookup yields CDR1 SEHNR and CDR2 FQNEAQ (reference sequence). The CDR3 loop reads CASSSGQGNNEQFF.

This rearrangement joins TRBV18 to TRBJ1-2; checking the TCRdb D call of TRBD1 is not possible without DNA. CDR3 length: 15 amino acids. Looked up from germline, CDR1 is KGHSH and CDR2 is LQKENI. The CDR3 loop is CASSLTGLSNYGYTF.